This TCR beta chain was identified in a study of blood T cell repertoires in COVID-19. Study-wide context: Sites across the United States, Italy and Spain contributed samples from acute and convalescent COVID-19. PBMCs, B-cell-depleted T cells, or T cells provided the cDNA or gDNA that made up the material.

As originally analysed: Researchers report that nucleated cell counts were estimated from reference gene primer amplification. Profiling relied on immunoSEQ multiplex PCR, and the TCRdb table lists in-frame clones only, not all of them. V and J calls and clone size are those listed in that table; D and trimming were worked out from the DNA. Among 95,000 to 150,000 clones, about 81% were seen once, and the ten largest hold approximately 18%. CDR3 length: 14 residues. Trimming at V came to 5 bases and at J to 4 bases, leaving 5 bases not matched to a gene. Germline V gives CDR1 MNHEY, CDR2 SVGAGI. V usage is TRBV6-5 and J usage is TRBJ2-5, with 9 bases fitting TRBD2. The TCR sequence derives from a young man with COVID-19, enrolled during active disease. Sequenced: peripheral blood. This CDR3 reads CASSNSGGAETQYF. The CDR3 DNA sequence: TGTGCCAGCAGTAATAGCGGGGGAGCAGAGACCCAGTACTTC.